These T cell receptor beta chains were read from a single sample in a study of blood T cell repertoires in COVID-19. TCRdb's copy holds only in-frame clones and misses some; the assay was immunoSEQ multiplex PCR. The sample records 250,000 to 300,000 clones, roughly nine tenths being singletons. Sequenced: peripheral blood. These receptors all stem from a man between 50 and 59 years old with acute or convalescent COVID-19. CDR3s include the opening cysteine and the closing phenylalanine or tryptophan. A D gene is named only where the DNA matches it firmly. Size tells how often a clone was seen (once, few, many) or the class of an expanded clone, and some rows leave it out.

TRBV7-9	-	TRBJ1-4	-	TGTGCCAGCAGCCCGAGGACAGATTCTAATGAAAAACTGTTTTTT	CASSPRTDSNEKLFF
TRBV6-6	-	TRBJ2-7	-	TGTGCCAGCAGTGGAGGGGCAAGGAGCCCCTACGAGCAGTACTTC	CASSGGARSPYEQYF
TRBV12-3/TRBV12-4	TRBD1	TRBJ2-7	-	TGTGCCAGCGGACAGGTCCCTGAGAGTGAGCAGTACTTC	CASGQVPESEQYF
TRBV7-9	-	TRBJ2-1	once	TGTGCCAGCAGCTTTTCACTCTGGGACATAAACTACAATGAGCAGTTCTTC	CASSFSLWDINYNEQFF
TRBV6-1	TRBD1	TRBJ1-2	-	TGTGCCAGCAGTGAAAGGGACAGGGCTAACTATGGCTACACCTTC	CASSERDRANYGYTF
TRBV4-1	TRBD2	TRBJ2-3	-	TGCGCCAGCAGCCAAGATACTAGCGGGTACACAGATACGCAGTATTTT	CASSQDTSGYTDTQYF
TRBV4-1	TRBD2	TRBJ2-2	-	TGCGCCAGCAGCCAAGGGGGACTAGCCACCGGGGAGCTGTTTTTT	CASSQGGLATGELFF
TRBV15	TRBD2	TRBJ2-6	-	TGTGCCACCAGCAGAGAATCCGGGCTAGCGGGGGGGCCTGGGGCCAACGTCCTGACTTTC	CATSRESGLAGGPGANVLTF
TRBV5-4	TRBD2	TRBJ2-3	-	TGTGCCAGCAGCTTGGGACTAGCGGGTGCAGATACGCAGTATTTT	CASSLGLAGADTQYF
TRBV9	TRBD1	TRBJ1-1	-	TGTGCCAGCAGCACAGGGACAGGGCGAAACACTGAAGCTTTCTTT	CASSTGTGRNTEAFF
TRBV2	TRBD1	TRBJ1-2	-	TGTGCCAGCCAAAGACAGGGGGTTTCGGATGGCTACACCTTC	CASQRQGVSDGYTF
TRBV18	-	TRBJ1-5	-	TGTGCCAGCTCACCTGGGACACCGAATCAGCCCCAGCATTTT	CASSPGTPNQPQHF
TRBV5-1	-	TRBJ2-1	-	TGCGCCAGCAGCTTGCTTAACTTTTACAATGAGCAGTTCTTC	CASSLLNFYNEQFF
TRBV2	TRBD1	TRBJ1-1	few	TGTGCCAGCGGATTGACAGGGCTGAACACTGAAGCTTTCTTT	CASGLTGLNTEAFF
TRBV6-6	TRBD2	TRBJ2-5	-	TGTGCCAGCACCTTACCCCGAAGCGGGGGAGAGACCCAGTACTTC	CASTLPRSGGETQYF
TRBV9	-	TRBJ1-2	-	TGTGCCAGCAGCGGCCTCGCGGGGGCGAGGGGCTACACCTTC	CASSGLAGARGYTF
TRBV15	-	TRBJ1-1	-	TGTGCCACCAGCAGAGATCGGGGTGGAGCTGAAGCTTTCTTT	CATSRDRGGAEAFF
TRBV7-3	TRBD1	TRBJ1-6	once	TGTGCCAGCAGCCAAGGACAGGGGGTACACTCACCCCTCCACTTT	CASSQGQGVHSPLHF
TRBV5-1	-	TRBJ2-3	once	TGCGCCAGCAGCTTGGGGGCAGGTCGAGATACGCAGTATTTT	CASSLGAGRDTQYF